One and the same sample provided the 28 T cell receptor beta chains below, sequenced in a study of T cell changes during pregnancy in multiple sclerosis. Sequencing was performed with immunoSEQ multiplex PCR; in TCRdb, only in-frame clones are kept and a portion is missing. The sample has tens of thousands of clones; 91% are singletons. The sequences come from CD8+ T cells from peripheral blood mononuclear cells, collected before pregnancy. The source is a female donor with multiple sclerosis, enrolled in a pregnancy study.

The chain joins TRBV29-1 to TRBJ2-5; 8 nucleotides line up with TRBD2. The CDR3 runs 15 residues. The junction had 10 bases not matched to a gene; V was cut back by 3 bases and J by 4 bases. CDR1 is SQVTM, CDR2 ANQGSEA, per germline. CDR3 in amino acids: CSVEGGRGGAETQYF. The CDR3 region has the DNA TGCAGCGTTGAGGGGGGACGGGGGGGTGCAGAGACCCAGTACTTC.

The chain uses TRBV19 and TRBJ2-2; TRBD1 might be the D (5 bases). Per the germline V gene, CDR1 is LNHDA and CDR2 is SQIVND (reference sequence). CDR3 length: 17 residues. The ends were cut back, 6 bases at V and 4 bases at J, with 21 bases in the middle. The CDR3 nucleotides read TGTGCCAGTAGCCTCCTACAGGAGATCTTTGGCACCGGGGAGCTGTTTTTT. This codes for CASSLLQEIFGTGELFF.

The chain carries TRBV5-4 and TRBJ1-1; unclear D gene. The CDR3 has 17 amino acids. In germline, CDR1 is SGHNT, CDR2 YYREEE (reference sequence). Between the trimmed V and J ends, which lost 3 bases and 2 bases, there was a span of 20 bases. The CDR3 DNA follows: TGTGCCAGCAGCTCCCTCCCGGGTACCACCGATAACACTGAAGCTTTCTTT. Amino acid sequence: CASSSLPGTTDNTEAFF.

V and J are TRBV9 and TRBJ2-2; 15 nucleotides match TRBD2. Germline values: CDR1 SGDLS, CDR2 YYNGEE. With V trimmed by 4 bases and J by 8 bases, 15 bases remained unmatched. CDR3 length equals 19 residues. CDR3 nucleotides: TGTGCCAGCAGCCCGGGACTAGCGGGGGGCCTGGGGCTGACGGGGGAGCTGTTTTTT. The encoded protein is CASSPGLAGGLGLTGELFF.

The chain couples TRBV11-2 to TRBJ2-2; a possible D gene is TRBD1 (5 bases). The CDR3 has 14 amino acids. The germline V gene has CDR1 SGHAT and CDR2 FQNNGV. Trimming left V 5 bases short and J 6 bases short, with 13 bases between. The CDR3 protein is CASSTPDSSGELFF. CDR3 nucleotide sequence: TGTGCCAGCAGCACCCCCGACAGCTCCGGGGAGCTGTTTTTT.

The chain links TRBV5-1 to TRBJ2-7; the D gene is possibly TRBD1 (7 bases). The germline V gene encodes CDR1 SGHRS and CDR2 YFSETQ. The CDR3 has 14 residues. V lost 5 bases to trimming and J lost 3 bases, with 15 bases between them. The CDR3 sequence is CASRGGAGGYEQYF. CDR3 in DNA: TGCGCCAGCAGGGGCGGGGCAGGGGGCTACGAGCAGTACTTC.

The chain is built from TRBV27 and TRBJ2-7, with TRBD1 matching 7 bases. Trimming at V came to 3 bases and at J to 5 bases, leaving 4 bases not matched to a gene. The germline V gene encodes CDR1 MNHEY and CDR2 SMNVEV (reference sequence). The CDR3 consists of 13 residues. CDR3 nucleotides: TGTGCCAGCAGTTTTGGGACAGTGAACGAGCAGTACTTC. This codes for CASSFGTVNEQYF.

The chain recombines TRBV14 with TRBJ1-2; 9 bases map to TRBD1. The CDR3 totals 14 residues. CDR1 and CDR2 from the germline V gene are SGHDN and FVKESK. V lost 6 bases to trimming and J lost 4 bases; unmatched junction nucleotides: 6. The CDR3 DNA sequence: TGTGCCAGCAGTCTACGGACAGGGGTCTATGGCTACACCTTC. Its protein product is CASSLRTGVYGYTF.

This chain connects TRBV2 to TRBJ1-5, with TRBD1 matching 7 bases. Trimming cost V 5 bases and J 0 bases; bases outside gene matches: 1. CDR3 length: 14 amino acids. CDR1 is SNHLY and CDR2 is FYNNEI in the germline V gene. CDR3 sequence: CASSQGDSNQPQHF. CDR3 nucleotide sequence: TGTGCCAGCAGTCAGGGGGATAGCAATCAGCCCCAGCATTTT.

The chain carries TRBV7-8 and TRBJ1-1, with a tentative D call TRBD1 (5 bases). V lost 2 bases to trimming and J lost 4 bases, with 14 bases between them. Per germline, CDR1 SGHVS and CDR2 FQNEAQ. The CDR3 is 15 residues long. CDR3 in amino acids: CASSLQQVEATEAFF. The DNA of the CDR3 is TGTGCCAGCAGCTTACAACAGGTAGAGGCCACTGAAGCTTTCTTT.

This sequence joins TRBV9 and TRBJ2-2; D perhaps matches TRBD1 (6 bases). Germline V gives CDR1 SGDLS, CDR2 YYNGEE. This CDR3 spans 17 amino acids. V was shortened by 3 bases and J by 0 bases, with 15 bases between the two germline ends. CDR3 DNA: TGTGCCAGCAGCGAACCGGGACACTCTTCGAACACCGGGGAGCTGTTTTTT. The encoded protein is CASSEPGHSSNTGELFF.

This clone was seen only once. The chain combines TRBV9 with TRBJ2-1; D is perhaps TRBD2 (5 bases). V was cut by 2 bases and J by 3 bases, with 9 bases left in between. Germline assignment: CDR1 SGDLS and CDR2 YYNGEE. CDR3 length equals 14 residues. Written as DNA, the CDR3 is TGTGCCAGCAGCGTGGACGGGGTCTACAATGAGCAGTTCTTC. Its translation is CASSVDGVYNEQFF.

The chain has TRBV6-1 and TRBJ1-6; TRBD1 might be the D (5 bases). This CDR3 is built from 16 residues. Trimming shortened V by 1 base and J by 7 bases, and 14 bases separated the two germline ends. Germline CDR1 and CDR2: MNHNS and SASEGT. CDR3 protein: CASSEGYRDFNSPLHF. CDR3 sequence (DNA): TGTGCCAGCAGTGAAGGATACCGGGACTTCAATTCACCCCTCCACTTT.

The chain joins TRBV7-8 to TRBJ2-5; 8 bases match TRBD1. CDR1 and CDR2 from the germline V gene are SGHVS and FQNEAQ. Losses at the gene ends were 4 bases for V and 2 bases for J; bases not matched to a gene: 15. The CDR3 is 18 residues long. The CDR3 sequence is CASSSLVPTGDIQETQYF. CDR3 DNA: TGTGCCAGCAGCTCGTTAGTCCCGACAGGGGACATACAAGAGACCCAGTACTTC.

This clone was recorded only once. The rearrangement links TRBV6-1 to TRBJ1-5; TRBD1 agrees at 8 bases. The CDR3 is made up of 16 amino acids. V was clipped by 2 bases and J by 2 bases; unmatched bases: 5. Germline V gene sequence: CDR1 MNHNS, CDR2 SASEGT. This CDR3 is CASSESMGQGNQPQHF. The CDR3, as DNA: TGTGCCAGCAGTGAAAGTATGGGACAGGGCAATCAGCCCCAGCATTTT.

The V call is TRBV2, the J call TRBJ2-1; 7 nucleotides line up with TRBD2. J gave up 9 bases and V 4 bases, and 15 bases lay outside the gene matches. This CDR3 is 16 amino acids long. Per germline, CDR1 SNHLY and CDR2 FYNNEI. The CDR3 here is CASSGPGEGQLGEQFF. DNA of the CDR3: TGTGCCAGCAGTGGCCCCGGGGAGGGGCAGCTAGGTGAGCAGTTCTTC.

The chain recombines TRBV6-7 with TRBJ1-6; 7 bases map to TRBD1. TRBV6-7 is assigned to the ORF class and has an uncertain function. V was pared by 7 bases and J by 7 bases, with 22 bases of the junction left unmatched. The CDR3 has 19 amino acids. The CDR3 DNA reads TGTGCCAGCATTTCTGAAGAGGGAGACAGGGTCCTCGGAAATTCACCCCTCCACTTT. Its translation is CASISEEGDRVLGNSPLHF.

This chain connects TRBV6-1 to TRBJ2-1; 7 nucleotides align to TRBD1. CDR1 is MNHNS and CDR2 is SASEGT in the germline V gene. The CDR3 is 14 amino acids. Trimming at V came to 0 bases and at J to 6 bases, leaving 2 bases not matched to a gene. The CDR3 loop is CASSEAGTANEQFF. The DNA for the CDR3 is TGTGCCAGCAGTGAAGCGGGGACAGCCAATGAGCAGTTCTTC.

The chain has TRBV4-2 and TRBJ2-7; perhaps TRBD2 as D (6 bases). Per the germline V gene, CDR1 is LGHNA and CDR2 is YNFKEQ. There are 13 residues in the CDR3. V was trimmed by 7 bases and J by 2 bases, leaving 12 bases between them. The CDR3 is CASTGGAAYEQYF. CDR3 bases: TGTGCCAGCACTGGAGGGGCGGCCTACGAGCAGTACTTC.

This clone appeared a single time. The chain links TRBV7-2 to TRBJ2-3; tentative D call: TRBD2 (6 bases). The CDR3 loop spans 16 amino acids. Looked up from germline, CDR1 is SGHTA and CDR2 is FQGNSA. The V end was cut by 3 bases, the J end by 2 bases, with 15 bases between. This chain's CDR3 is CASSLGLRTVTDTQYF. CDR3 sequence (DNA): TGTGCCAGCAGCTTGGGACTCCGAACCGTCACAGATACGCAGTATTTT.

This chain joins TRBV2 and TRBJ2-3; unclear D gene. The length of the CDR3 is 16 residues. The germline V gene has CDR1 SNHLY and CDR2 FYNNEI. V dropped 5 bases and J dropped 0 bases, with 15 bases sitting between them. CDR3: CASSIALGGSTDTQYF. In DNA form, the CDR3 reads TGTGCCAGCAGTATCGCGTTAGGCGGCAGCACAGATACGCAGTATTTT.

The chain has TRBV5-1 and TRBJ2-3; 12 bases are a match to TRBD2. J gave up 4 bases and V 4 bases, and 16 bases lay outside the gene matches. Germline lookup yields CDR1 SGHRS and CDR2 YFSETQ. This CDR3 spans 19 amino acids. DNA for the CDR3: TGCGCCAGCAGCCCCGGAGGTGGACTAGCGGGGTACCTCGCAGATACGCAGTATTTT. Translated: CASSPGGGLAGYLADTQYF.

This chain links TRBV15 with TRBJ1-1; perhaps TRBD1 as D (6 bases). Trimming shortened V by 0 bases and J by 7 bases, and 18 bases separated the two germline ends. The CDR3 has 16 residues. Germline V gives CDR1 LNHNV, CDR2 YYDKDF (reference sequence). The CDR3 DNA sequence: TGTGCCACCAGCAGAGACCCCCGACAGGTTTATGGTGAAGCTTTCTTT. Translated: CATSRDPRQVYGEAFF.

Worth noting for this clone: Other DNA variants within this sample encode the same CDR3. This chain uses TRBV4-1 with TRBJ2-7, with a possible D match to TRBD2 (6 bases). With 1 base removed from V and 0 bases from J, the gap between germline ends came to 10 bases. CDR1 is MGHRA and CDR2 is YSYEKL in the germline V gene. CDR3 size: 15 residues. CDR3 DNA sequence: TGCGCCAGCAGCCAAGCCGCGGGAAGCTCCTACGAGCAGTACTTC. Translating gives CASSQAAGSSYEQYF.

The CDR3 spells CASSYSASGANVLTF. The CDR3 bases are TGTGCCAGCAGTTACTCAGCCTCTGGGGCCAACGTCCTGACTTTC. The V gene is TRBV6-5, the J gene TRBJ2-6; D call uncertain. Trimming took off 0 bases at V and 0 bases at J, with 3 bases between the two ends. The CDR3 is made up of 15 amino acids. The germline V gene has CDR1 MNHEY and CDR2 SVGAGI.

The V and J genes are TRBV27 and TRBJ1-4, with D tentatively TRBD1 (5 bases). V gave up 6 bases and J gave up 6 bases, with 14 bases separating them. The CDR3 extends over 14 amino acids. The germline gives CDR1 MNHEY, CDR2 SMNVEV (reference sequence). CDR3 nucleotides: TGTGCCAGCAGCCCGCAGGGAAGCCATGAAAAACTGTTTTTT. It specifies CASSPQGSHEKLFF.

The chain uses TRBV9 and TRBJ2-2; D is ambiguous. V was trimmed by 3 bases and J by 1 base, leaving 4 bases between them. The CDR3 runs 13 residues. Germline CDR1 SGDLS, CDR2 YYNGEE. The CDR3 DNA reads TGTGCCAGCAGCGGCGTGAACACCGGGGAGCTGTTTTTT. It yields the protein CASSGVNTGELFF.

This chain uses TRBV27 with TRBJ1-5; D is possibly TRBD1 (6 bases). CDR3 size: 17 residues. Germline V gene sequence: CDR1 MNHEY, CDR2 SMNVEV (reference sequence). The V gene lost 6 bases and the J gene lost 1 base, with 19 bases spanning the gap. The CDR3 region is CASSHVGTQGSNQPQHF. CDR3 in DNA: TGTGCCAGCAGCCATGTTGGGACACAGGGAAGCAATCAGCCCCAGCATTTT.